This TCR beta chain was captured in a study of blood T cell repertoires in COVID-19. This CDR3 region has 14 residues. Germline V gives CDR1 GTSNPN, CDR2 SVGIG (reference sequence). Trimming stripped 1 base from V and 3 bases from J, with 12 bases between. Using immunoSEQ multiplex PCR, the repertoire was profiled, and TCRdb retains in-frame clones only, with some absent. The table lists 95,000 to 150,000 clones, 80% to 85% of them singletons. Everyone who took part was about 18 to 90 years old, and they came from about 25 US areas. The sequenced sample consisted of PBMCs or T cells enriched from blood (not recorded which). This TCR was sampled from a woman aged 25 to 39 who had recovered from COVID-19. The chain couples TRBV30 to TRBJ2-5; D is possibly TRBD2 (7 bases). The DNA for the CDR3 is TGTGCCTGGAGTGGGGGGGCGGGAGAAGAGACCCAGTACTTC. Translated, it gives CAWSGGAGEETQYF.